This is a list of T cell receptor beta chains from one sample in a study of control samples from healthy donors and cancer patients. Method: immunoSEQ multiplex PCR; TCRdb's copy keeps in-frame clones and lacks some. The repertoire holds fewer than 65,000 clones, with roughly 89% as singletons. The sequencing input was PBMCs. The origin of the receptors is a man between 35 and 55 years old with colorectal cancer. The CDR3 runs from the conserved cysteine through the conserved F or W. The D gene is left open where the match is weak.

j_call: TRBJ2-1; v_call: TRBV5-1; d_call: -; cdr3_aa: CASSLGLTTGRFYNEQFF
j_call: TRBJ2-1; v_call: TRBV4-1; d_call: -; cdr3_aa: CASSLWPVQGIGYYNEQFF
j_call: TRBJ2-3; v_call: TRBV6-4; d_call: -; cdr3_aa: CASSRGSSTDTQYF
j_call: TRBJ1-2; v_call: TRBV9; d_call: -; cdr3_aa: CASSVEGVGYGYTF
j_call: TRBJ1-5; v_call: TRBV19; d_call: TRBD1; cdr3_aa: CASSFGQGAPLKPQHF
j_call: TRBJ1-6; v_call: TRBV11-2; d_call: TRBD1; cdr3_aa: CASSAGQGNSPLHF
j_call: TRBJ2-2; v_call: TRBV10-3; d_call: -; cdr3_aa: CAISEFRDTGELFF
j_call: TRBJ2-1; v_call: TRBV27; d_call: -; cdr3_aa: CASSLKDSLLGYNEQFF
j_call: TRBJ2-5; v_call: TRBV24-1; d_call: TRBD2; cdr3_aa: CATSASGQETQYF
j_call: TRBJ2-1; v_call: TRBV19; d_call: TRBD2; cdr3_aa: CASTRAGGPNEQFF
j_call: TRBJ1-3; v_call: TRBV30; d_call: -; cdr3_aa: CAWTDFGNTIYF